The present TCR beta chain was sequenced within a study of radiotherapy plus CTLA-4 blockade in lung cancer. Study-level information: Objective responses were documented in 15% to 20% of patients, with disease control in around 30%. Findings and limits, study-wide: Reports state that early shifts in blood T cell clones, with interferon-beta, best predicted response. After treatment with radiotherapy plus ipilimumab, TCR clones that came from the tumor expanded in blood.

Participants had chemo-refractory metastatic non-small-cell lung cancer and were treated with focal radiation plus ipilimumab CTLA-4 blockade. The V gene's germline CDR1 is MDHEN and CDR2 SYDVKM. This CDR3 has 14 residues. V was pared by 6 bases and J by 3 bases, with 6 bases of the junction left unmatched. The assay was immunoSEQ multiplex PCR, and TCRdb's table has in-frame clones only and misses some. This table holds about 53,000 clones, 80% to 90% found once. Points on this clone: What it binds is not known.

The TCR originated in a human donor with non-small cell lung cancer whose response to radiotherapy plus ipilimumab could not be evaluated. This chain links TRBV28 with TRBJ2-5; TRBD2 matches 8 bases. The material sequenced was peripheral blood, taken from a patient treated with radiotherapy plus ipilimumab. The CDR3 DNA reads as TGTGCCAGCAGGCCGGGACTAGTCGAAGAGACCCAGTACTTC. Amino acid sequence: CASRPGLVEETQYF.